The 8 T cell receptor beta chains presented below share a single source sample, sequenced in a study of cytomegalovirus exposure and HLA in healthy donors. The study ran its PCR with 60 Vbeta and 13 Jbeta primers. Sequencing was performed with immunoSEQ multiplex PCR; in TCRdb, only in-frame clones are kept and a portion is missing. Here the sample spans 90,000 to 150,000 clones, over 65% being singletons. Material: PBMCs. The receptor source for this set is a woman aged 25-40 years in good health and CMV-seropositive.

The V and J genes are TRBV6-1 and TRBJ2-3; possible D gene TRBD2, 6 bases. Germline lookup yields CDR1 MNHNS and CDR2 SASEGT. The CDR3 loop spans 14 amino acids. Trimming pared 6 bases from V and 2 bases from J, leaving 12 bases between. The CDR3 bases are TGTGCCAGCAGGGAAACTAGCTTCACAGATACGCAGTATTTT. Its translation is CASRETSFTDTQYF.

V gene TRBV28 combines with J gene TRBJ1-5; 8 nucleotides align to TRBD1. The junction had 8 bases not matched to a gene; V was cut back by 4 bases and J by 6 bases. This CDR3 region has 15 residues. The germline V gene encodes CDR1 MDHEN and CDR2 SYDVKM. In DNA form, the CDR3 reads TGTGCCAGCAGTTCCAGGGGGCGCGGGTTTCAGCCCCAGCATTTT. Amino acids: CASSSRGRGFQPQHF.

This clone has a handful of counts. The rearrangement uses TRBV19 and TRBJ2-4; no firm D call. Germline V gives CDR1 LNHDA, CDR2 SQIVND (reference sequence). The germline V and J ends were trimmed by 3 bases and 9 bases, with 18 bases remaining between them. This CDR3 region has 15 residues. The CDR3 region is CASSIEVGSWSIQYF. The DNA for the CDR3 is TGTGCCAGTAGTATCGAAGTCGGTAGCTGGAGCATTCAGTACTTC.

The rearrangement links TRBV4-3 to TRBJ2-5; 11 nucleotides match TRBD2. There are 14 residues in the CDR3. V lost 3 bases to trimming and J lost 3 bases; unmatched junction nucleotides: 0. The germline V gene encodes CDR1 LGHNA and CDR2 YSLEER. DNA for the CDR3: TGCGCCAGCAGCCAGGGACTAGCGGAAGAGACCCAGTACTTC. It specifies CASSQGLAEETQYF.

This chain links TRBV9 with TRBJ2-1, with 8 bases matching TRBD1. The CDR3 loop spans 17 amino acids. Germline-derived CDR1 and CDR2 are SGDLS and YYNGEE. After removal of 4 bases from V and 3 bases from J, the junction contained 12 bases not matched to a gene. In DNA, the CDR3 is TGTGCCAGCAGCACAGGGGGTACGGTACAGAACTACAATGAGCAGTTCTTC. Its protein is CASSTGGTVQNYNEQFF.

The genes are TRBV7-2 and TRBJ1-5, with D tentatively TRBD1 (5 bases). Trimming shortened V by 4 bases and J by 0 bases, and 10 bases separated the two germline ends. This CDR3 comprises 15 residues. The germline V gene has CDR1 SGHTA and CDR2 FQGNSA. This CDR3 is CASSWSGGSNQPQHF. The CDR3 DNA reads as TGTGCCAGCAGCTGGAGCGGGGGTAGCAATCAGCCCCAGCATTTT. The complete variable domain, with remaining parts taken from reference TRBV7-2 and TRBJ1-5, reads GAGVSQSPSNKVTEKGKDVELRCDPISGHTALYWYRQSLGQGLEFLIYFQGNSAPDKSGLPSDRFSAERTGGSVSTLTIQRTQQEDSAVYLCASSWSGGSNQPQHFGDGTRLSIL.

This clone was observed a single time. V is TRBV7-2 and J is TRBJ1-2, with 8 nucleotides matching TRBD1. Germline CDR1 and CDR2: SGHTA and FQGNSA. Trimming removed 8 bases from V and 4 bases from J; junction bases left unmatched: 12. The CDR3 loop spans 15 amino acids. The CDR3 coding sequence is TGTGCCAGCTCCCCCCCTCAGGGGGCGATCTATGGCTACACCTTC. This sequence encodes CASSPPQGAIYGYTF.

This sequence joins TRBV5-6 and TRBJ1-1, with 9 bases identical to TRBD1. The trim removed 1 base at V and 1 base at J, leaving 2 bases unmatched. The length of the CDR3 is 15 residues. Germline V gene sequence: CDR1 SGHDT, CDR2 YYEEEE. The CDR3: CASSLQDRGNTEAFF. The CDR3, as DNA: TGTGCCAGCAGCTTGCAGGACAGGGGGAACACTGAAGCTTTCTTT.